This TCR beta chain was documented in a study of control samples from healthy donors and cancer patients. This clone was recorded only once. Data came from immunoSEQ multiplex PCR; TCRdb stores just in-frame clones and leaves some out. Of about 150,000 clones listed, 94% are singletons. Germline V lookup: CDR1 SGHTA, CDR2 FQGTGA. The CDR3 sequence is 17 residues long. With 4 bases clipped from V and 3 bases from J, the junction kept 10 bases outside the gene matches. This receptor was identified in a man aged 40-55 years in good health. The specimen was blood. The chain combines TRBV7-3 with TRBJ2-2; 8 bases fit TRBD1. The CDR3 is CASSSPPDRGDTGELFF. In nucleotides, the CDR3 is TGTGCCAGCAGCTCCCCTCCAGACAGGGGTGACACCGGGGAGCTGTTTTTT.